The 29 T cell receptor beta chains below come from one sample, sequenced in a study of T cell changes during pregnancy in multiple sclerosis. Only in-frame clones appear in the TCRdb table, and some are missing; sequencing was by immunoSEQ multiplex PCR. The sample includes over 45,000 clones, around 92% of them seen just once. Material: CD4+ T cells from peripheral blood mononuclear cells, obtained after pregnancy. Every receptor here comes from a female donor with multiple sclerosis, enrolled in a pregnancy study.

This chain joins TRBV28 and TRBJ2-7, with 8 nucleotides matching TRBD1. The J segment lost 11 bases and the V segment lost 4 bases, leaving 10 bases of the junction unmatched. The CDR3 is made up of 13 amino acids. In germline, CDR1 is MDHEN, CDR2 SYDVKM. The CDR3 spells CASSSGQGREKYF. DNA of the CDR3: TGTGCCAGCAGTTCTGGACAGGGCCGGGAAAAGTACTTC.

The chain recombines TRBV6-5 with TRBJ1-3; D might be TRBD1 (5 bases). The CDR3 runs 15 residues. Germline V CDR1 and CDR2: MNHEY, SVGAGI. V lost 7 bases to trimming and J lost 2 bases, with 15 bases between them. The CDR3 reads CASKRDFGTGNTIYF. DNA for the CDR3: TGTGCCAGCAAAAGGGACTTTGGTACTGGAAACACCATATATTTT.

CDR3: CASRQAVSSYNEQFF. CDR3 in DNA: TGTGCCAGCAGACAGGCTGTTAGCTCCTACAATGAGCAGTTCTTC. This sequence joins TRBV2 and TRBJ2-1; D may be TRBD1 (5 bases). The V end was cut by 6 bases, the J end by 0 bases, with 12 bases between. CDR1 is SNHLY, CDR2 FYNNEI, per germline. This CDR3 spans 15 amino acids.

This clone was seen just once. The chain is built from TRBV18 and TRBJ1-4; D ambiguous. Germline CDR1 is KGHSH and CDR2 is LQKENI. This CDR3 comprises 13 residues. V lost 2 bases, J lost 3 bases, and 4 bases lay in between. CDR3 protein: CASSPYPNEKLFF. The CDR3 nucleotides are TGTGCCAGCTCACCATATCCTAATGAAAAACTGTTTTTT.

The rearrangement uses TRBV30 and TRBJ1-1; unclear D gene. V shed 1 base and J shed 7 bases, with 13 bases lying between them. Germline-derived CDR1 and CDR2 are GTSNPN and SVGIG (reference sequence). CDR3 length: 13 residues. The CDR3 loop is CAWSGRVFYEAFF. Written as DNA, the CDR3 is TGTGCCTGGAGTGGGAGGGTTTTTTATGAAGCTTTCTTT. The full variable domain, in which reference TRBV30 and TRBJ1-1 provide the parts outside the CDR3, is SQTIHQWPATLVQPVGSPLSLECTVEGTSNPNLYWYRQAAGRGLQLLFYSVGIGQISSEVPQNLSASRPQDRQFILSSKKLLLSDSGFYLCAWSGRVFYEAFFGQGTRLTVV.

The V call is TRBV5-1, the J call TRBJ2-1; the match to TRBD1 covers 10 bases. Germline CDR1 is SGHRS and CDR2 is YFSETQ. This CDR3 comprises 20 residues. V gave up 3 bases and J gave up 4 bases; unmatched junction bases: 19. In DNA form, the CDR3 reads TGCGCCAGCAGCTCCGTGACCGGGACAGGGGACTTAGGGTCGTACAATGAGCAGTTCTTC. It encodes CASSSVTGTGDLGSYNEQFF.

This chain links TRBV6-5 with TRBJ1-1; D may be TRBD1 (5 bases). Trimming cost V 5 bases and J 4 bases, with 14 bases left between them. Germline CDR1 and CDR2: MNHEY and SVGAGI. The CDR3 is 14 residues long. The CDR3 loop reads CASSQGGRRTEAFF. DNA for the CDR3: TGTGCCAGCAGTCAGGGCGGGAGGCGCACTGAAGCTTTCTTT.

The CDR3 region is CASSRVALKGDFNEQFF. As DNA, the CDR3 is TGCGCCAGCAGCCGGGTGGCTTTGAAGGGAGATTTCAATGAGCAGTTCTTC. The rearrangement links TRBV5-1 to TRBJ2-1; tentatively, D is TRBD2 (5 bases). The V end lost 4 bases, the J end lost 6 bases, and 23 bases lay between the germline ends. Per the germline V gene, CDR1 is SGHRS and CDR2 is YFSETQ. This CDR3 spans 17 amino acids.

V is TRBV9 and J is TRBJ2-1, with 9 bases matching TRBD2. The junction had 5 bases not matched to a gene; V was cut back by 0 bases and J by 4 bases. Germline CDR1 and CDR2: SGDLS and YYNGEE. The CDR3 contains 16 residues. The CDR3 nucleotides read TGTGCCAGCAGCGTAGAGGGCCTAGCGGGGTACAATGAGCAGTTCTTC. This gives the protein CASSVEGLAGYNEQFF.

CDR3 nucleotide sequence: TGTGCCAGCAGCTTAACCGCGGGACAGGGGGCAACTAGTGAGCAGTTCTTC. This encodes CASSLTAGQGATSEQFF. The chain joins TRBV7-3 to TRBJ2-1, with 12 bases matching TRBD1. With V trimmed by 0 bases and J by 9 bases, 9 bases remained unmatched. Germline CDR1 is SGHTA and CDR2 is FQGTGA. The CDR3 runs 17 residues.

This clone was found a few times. The V and J genes are TRBV6-1 and TRBJ1-1; D is unclear. CDR3 length: 15 residues. Deletions cut 7 bases from V and 2 bases from J, with 17 bases between. From germline, CDR1 is MNHNS and CDR2 SASEGT. The CDR3 region is CASILRSPFNTEAFF. The CDR3 DNA reads TGTGCCAGCATCTTAAGGAGCCCCTTCAACACTGAAGCTTTCTTT.

The V call is TRBV20-1, the J call TRBJ2-7, with D unclear. The germline gives CDR1 DFQATT, CDR2 SNEGSKA (reference sequence). This CDR3 has 11 residues. Trimming removed 3 bases from V and 2 bases from J, with 5 bases in between. CDR3 residues: CSASVAYEQYF. DNA for the CDR3: TGCAGTGCTAGTGTCGCCTACGAGCAGTACTTC.

The chain uses TRBV28 and TRBJ1-2; possibly TRBD1 for D (5 bases). The CDR3 loop spans 16 amino acids. V lost 7 bases to trimming and J lost 2 bases, with 20 bases between them. The germline CDR1 and CDR2 sequences are MDHEN and SYDVKM. DNA of the CDR3: TGTGCCAGCACCTCCAGGGCAGGGAAGGGGAACTATGGCTACACCTTC. Protein: CASTSRAGKGNYGYTF.

In its sample, this clone was seen once. The V and J genes are TRBV5-4 and TRBJ2-5, with D maybe TRBD2 (6 bases). Trimming removed 0 bases from V and 4 bases from J, with 7 bases in between. In germline, CDR1 is SGHNT, CDR2 YYREEE (reference sequence). This CDR3 has 13 residues. DNA of the CDR3: TGTGCCAGCAGCTTGGCGGGAGTAGAGACCCAGTACTTC. It yields the protein CASSLAGVETQYF.

The V gene is TRBV27, the J gene TRBJ1-1; D gene unclear. The CDR3 runs 14 residues. V was clipped by 2 bases and J by 0 bases, with 7 bases between them. Germline values: CDR1 MNHEY, CDR2 SMNVEV (reference sequence). CDR3 sequence reads: CASSLRVMNTEAFF. The CDR3 DNA sequence: TGTGCCAGCAGTTTAAGAGTCATGAACACTGAAGCTTTCTTT.

V gene TRBV6-1 combines with J gene TRBJ2-7; 10 bases line up with TRBD2. With V trimmed by 8 bases and J by 4 bases, 5 bases remained unmatched. CDR1 and CDR2 from the germline V gene are MNHNS and SASEGT. This CDR3 comprises 13 residues. As DNA, the CDR3 is TGTGCCAGCTCCCGAGCGGGAGGGTACGAGCAGTACTTC. It specifies CASSRAGGYEQYF.

The rearrangement joins TRBV30 to TRBJ1-3; D is undetermined. CDR3 length: 13 amino acids. Germline CDR1 reads GTSNPN; CDR2 reads SVGIG (reference sequence). Trimming took off 3 bases at V and 0 bases at J, with 6 bases between the two ends. The CDR3 DNA follows: TGTGCCTGGAGAACACCCTCTGGAAACACCATATATTTT. Its translation is CAWRTPSGNTIYF.

The chain joins TRBV19 to TRBJ1-5; D ambiguous. Per germline, CDR1 LNHDA and CDR2 SQIVND (reference sequence). The V gene lost 6 bases and the J gene lost 5 bases, with 11 bases spanning the gap. The CDR3 length is 13 residues. DNA of the CDR3: TGTGCCAGTAGACTAGGGAGTTATCAGCCCCAGCATTTT. Residues: CASRLGSYQPQHF.

This chain links TRBV5-6 with TRBJ2-1; D gene ambiguous. The CDR3 is made up of 14 amino acids. Germline CDR1 is SGHDT and CDR2 is YYEEEE. V shed 0 bases and J shed 4 bases, with 8 bases lying between them. The CDR3 loop is CASSLGHLYNEQFF. The DNA for the CDR3 is TGTGCCAGCAGCTTGGGGCACCTTTACAATGAGCAGTTCTTC.

The V and J genes are TRBV19 and TRBJ2-3; TRBD2 matches at 14 bases. The germline gives CDR1 LNHDA, CDR2 SQIVND (reference sequence). The CDR3 has 18 amino acids. The J segment lost 0 bases and the V segment lost 5 bases, leaving 7 bases of the junction unmatched. The DNA of the CDR3 is TGTGCCAGTAGTCGCACAGGGACTAGCGGGAGAAGCACAGATACGCAGTATTTT. Its protein is CASSRTGTSGRSTDTQYF.

The chain couples TRBV6-4 to TRBJ2-1; 7 bases are a match to TRBD2. CDR1 and CDR2 from the germline V gene are MRHNA and SNTAGT. CDR3 length: 16 residues. Trimming at V came to 4 bases and at J to 0 bases, leaving 6 bases not matched to a gene. CDR3 loop: CASSVLAASSYNEQFF. DNA of the CDR3: TGTGCCAGCAGTGTCCTAGCGGCTAGCTCCTACAATGAGCAGTTCTTC.

The chain carries TRBV6-5 and TRBJ1-5, with 7 bases lining up with TRBD1. V was clipped by 6 bases and J by 3 bases; unmatched bases: 8. Germline CDR1 MNHEY, CDR2 SVGAGI. This CDR3 contains 15 residues. This CDR3 reads CASRKTGQINQPQHF. The CDR3 bases are TGTGCCAGCAGAAAAACGGGACAGATCAATCAGCCCCAGCATTTT.

The chain is built from TRBV2 and TRBJ2-1, with 7 bases matching TRBD1. Per germline, CDR1 SNHLY and CDR2 FYNNEI. This CDR3 is 16 amino acids long. The V segment lost 5 bases and the J segment 7 bases; nucleotides outside the gene matches: 14. CDR3 protein: CASSLGRQGGSNEQFF. As DNA, the CDR3 is TGTGCCAGCAGTCTGGGTAGACAGGGCGGCTCGAATGAGCAGTTCTTC.

The CDR3 nucleotides read TGTGCCAGCAGTACCCGGTGGGGAGATGAGCAGTTCTTC. Protein sequence: CASSTRWGDEQFF. This chain joins TRBV28 and TRBJ2-1; TRBD2 is a possible D gene (5 bases). Germline loops: CDR1 MDHEN, CDR2 SYDVKM. This CDR3 spans 13 amino acids. V was clipped by 5 bases and J by 8 bases, with 13 bases between them.

With regard to this clone: The junction shows a germline mismatch at one end, possibly a read error. V usage is TRBV7-2 and J usage is TRBJ1-1; no clear D. CDR1 is SGHTA and CDR2 is FQGNSA in the germline V gene. The CDR3 has 14 amino acids. CDR3 residues: CASGLNPGNTEAFF. CDR3 bases: TGTGCCAGCGGCTTAAACCCGGGGAACACTGAAGCTTTCTTT.

The chain links TRBV4-3 to TRBJ1-1; D perhaps matches TRBD1 (6 bases). Germline CDR1 is LGHNA and CDR2 is YSLEER. The CDR3 runs 15 residues. Trimming took off 1 base at V and 1 base at J, with 10 bases between the two ends. This chain's CDR3 is CASSQVLGGNTEAFF. DNA for the CDR3: TGCGCCAGCAGCCAAGTTCTAGGGGGGAACACTGAAGCTTTCTTT.

The chain couples TRBV7-6 to TRBJ2-1; D not resolved. The germline V gene has CDR1 SGHVS and CDR2 FNYEAQ. The CDR3 extends over 14 amino acids. The germline V and J ends were trimmed by 2 bases and 4 bases, with 9 bases remaining between them. Here the CDR3 reads CASSLSQAYNEQFF. DNA of the CDR3: TGTGCCAGCAGCTTAAGTCAGGCTTACAATGAGCAGTTCTTC.

The chain recombines TRBV19 with TRBJ1-2; maybe TRBD1 (6 bases). The CDR3 is 13 amino acids. Germline CDR1 and CDR2: LNHDA and SQIVND (reference sequence). V lost 6 bases to trimming and J lost 5 bases, with 13 bases between them. This CDR3 is CASRATGYYGYTF. The DNA of the CDR3 is TGTGCCAGTAGAGCGACAGGTTATTATGGCTACACCTTC.

This clone showed up just once. The chain joins TRBV5-1 to TRBJ2-2; 7 nucleotides line up with TRBD1. The CDR3 loop spans 17 amino acids. Germline CDR1 SGHRS, CDR2 YFSETQ. Trimming took 0 bases from V and 4 from J; bases not matched to a gene: 9. The CDR3 DNA sequence: TGCGCCAGCAGCTTGGCCCCGGACAGGAGACTCACCGGGGAGCTGTTTTTT. This translates into CASSLAPDRRLTGELFF.